This T cell receptor beta chain was profiled in a study of T cell repertoires in cytomegalovirus infection. Ten or more counts support this clonotype. Its target is unknown. TCRdb redid the calling of the reads with MiXCR, one entry per CDR3 protein. The repertoire holds 650,000 to 850,000 distinct CDR3 sequences, with 25% to 35% as singletons. Points from the study as a whole: The ex vivo response was dominated by HLA-C-restricted CMV-specific TCR beta clonotypes. Identification of carriers of CMV plus the relevant HLA was achieved through cumulative public TCR beta family frequency.

Germline V lookup: CDR1 SGHVS, CDR2 FQNEAQ. V was clipped by 6 bases and J by 2 bases, with 10 bases between them. This CDR3 region has 14 residues. Sample: cultured CD8+ T cells from PBMCs, taken from culture after CMV antigen stimulation. The V gene is TRBV7-8, the J gene TRBJ2-2; either TRBD1 or TRBD2 may supply D (5 bases each). The sequence came from a human donor in good health (CMV status not recorded). Some clones in this sample may be carry-over from other donors' samples. The CDR3 region has the DNA TGTGCCAGCAGATGGGACCGTAACACCGGGGAGCTGTTTTTT. It encodes CASRWDRNTGELFF.